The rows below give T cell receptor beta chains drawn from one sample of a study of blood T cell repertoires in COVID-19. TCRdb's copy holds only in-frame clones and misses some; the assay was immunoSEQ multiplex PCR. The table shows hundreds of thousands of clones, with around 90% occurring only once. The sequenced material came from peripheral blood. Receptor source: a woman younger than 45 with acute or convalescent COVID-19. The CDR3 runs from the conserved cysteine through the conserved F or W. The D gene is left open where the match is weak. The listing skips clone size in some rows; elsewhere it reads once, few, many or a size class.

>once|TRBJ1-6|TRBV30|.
TGTGCCTGGCAAGCCGGTACTTACCCCCTCCACTTT
CAWQAGTYPLHF
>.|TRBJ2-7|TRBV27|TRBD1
TGTGCCAGCAGTTGGAGGACAGGGACCTACGAGCAGTACTTC
CASSWRTGTYEQYF
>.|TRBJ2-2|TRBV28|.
TGTGCCAGCAGTTGGTCAGGGGTTACCGGGGAGCTGTTTTTT
CASSWSGVTGELFF
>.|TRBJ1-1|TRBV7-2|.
TGTGCCAGCAGCTACCAGATGAACACTGAAGCTTTCTTT
CASSYQMNTEAFF
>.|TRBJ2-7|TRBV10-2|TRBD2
TGCGCCAGCAGTGAGAGGTTAGCGGGAAATCGCGAGCAGTACTTC
CASSERLAGNREQYF
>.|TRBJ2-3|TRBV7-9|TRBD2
TGTGCCAGCAGGCCAGGCTGGCGGGAGGACGACACAGATACGCAGTATTTT
CASRPGWREDDTDTQYF
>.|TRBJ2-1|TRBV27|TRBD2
TGTGCCAGCAGTTTGAGGCTAGCGGGAGCAAACAATGAGCAGTTCTTC
CASSLRLAGANNEQFF
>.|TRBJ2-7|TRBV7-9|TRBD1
TGTGCCAGCAGCCGCGGGACAGGGGGACGCGAGCAGTACTTC
CASSRGTGGREQYF
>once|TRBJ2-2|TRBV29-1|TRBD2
TGCAGCGTTGAACTAGCGGGAGAGGCCGGGGAGCTGTTTTTT
CSVELAGEAGELFF
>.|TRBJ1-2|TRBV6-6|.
TGTGCCAGCGGGGATGTGGGCAGGGGCTTTCTTGGCTACACCTTC
CASGDVGRGFLGYTF
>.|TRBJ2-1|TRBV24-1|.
TGTGCCACCAGTGATTTGAAGGTAGCTGATAGTTTCTATGAGCAGTTCTTC
CATSDLKVADSFYEQFF
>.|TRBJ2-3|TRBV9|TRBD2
TGTGCCAGCAGCGTAGAGGGCGGGAGGAGAAGCACAGATACGCAGTATTTT
CASSVEGGRRSTDTQYF
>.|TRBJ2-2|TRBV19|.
TGTGCCGGGGGGGCCCGGAACACCGGGGAGCTGTTTTTT
CAGGARNTGELFF
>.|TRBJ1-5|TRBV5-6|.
TGTGCCAGCAGCTTGTTGCGGGTTGGGCCCCAGCATTTT
CASSLLRVGPQHF
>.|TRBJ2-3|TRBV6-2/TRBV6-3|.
TGTGCCAGCAGGCCTCGGGCGGGACGCACAGATACGCAGTATTTT
CASRPRAGRTDTQYF
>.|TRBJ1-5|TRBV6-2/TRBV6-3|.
TGTGCCAGCAGTTACCCCGGTGGTTTGGGGCATCAGCCCCAGCATTTT
CASSYPGGLGHQPQHF
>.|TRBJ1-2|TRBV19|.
TGTGCCAGTAGCGTACAGACGGCCAATGGCTACACCTTC
CASSVQTANGYTF
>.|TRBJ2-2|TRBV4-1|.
TGCGCCAGCAGCCAAGATCGGAGCGGAGGGAACACCGGGGAGCTGTTTTTT
CASSQDRSGGNTGELFF
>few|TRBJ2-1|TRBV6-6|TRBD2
TGTGCCAGCAGTCCCCCCGGCGGGAGGAACTCCTACAATGAGCAGTTCTTC
CASSPPGGRNSYNEQFF
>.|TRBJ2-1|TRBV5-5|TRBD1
TGTGCCAGCAGCTACAGGGGCAATGAGCAGTTCTTC
CASSYRGNEQFF
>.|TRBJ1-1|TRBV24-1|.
TGTGCCACCAGTGATTCTGGTCCGGTGGGCGCTTTCTTT
CATSDSGPVGAFF
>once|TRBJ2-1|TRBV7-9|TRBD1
TGTGCCAGCAGCTTAAATCCGGGACAGGGGATCAATGAGCAGTTCTTC
CASSLNPGQGINEQFF
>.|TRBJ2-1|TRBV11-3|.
TGTGCCAGCAGCCCTACCTCTGGCTACAATGAGCAGTTCTTC
CASSPTSGYNEQFF
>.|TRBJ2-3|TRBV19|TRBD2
TGTGCCAGTAGTATAGGGACTAGCGAGTCAGATACGCAGTATTTT
CASSIGTSESDTQYF
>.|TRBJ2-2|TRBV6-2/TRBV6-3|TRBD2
TGTGCCAGCAGTCCCGTCCGGGGACTAGCGGGACGCGGGGAGCTGTTTTTT
CASSPVRGLAGRGELFF
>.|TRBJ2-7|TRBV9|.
TGTGCCAGCAGCGTAGGGGCAGGCTACGAGCAGTACTTC
CASSVGAGYEQYF
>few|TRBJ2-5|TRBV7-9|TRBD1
TGTGCCAGTAGGACAGGGGAGTACCAAGAGACCCAGTACTTC
CASRTGEYQETQYF
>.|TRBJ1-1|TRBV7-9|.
TGTGCCAGCAGCTTACGGGACAAAAACACTGAAGCTTTCTTT
CASSLRDKNTEAFF
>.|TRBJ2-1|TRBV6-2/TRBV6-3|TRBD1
TGTGCCAGCAGTACCGGGACAGGGCAGTTCTTC
CASSTGTGQFF